Reported below is one T cell receptor (beta chain). The sample is drawn from a study of blood T cell repertoires in COVID-19. In the study overall: Specimens from acute and convalescent COVID-19 originated in the United States, Italy and Spain. PBMCs, B-cell-depleted T cells, or T cells were the source of the cDNA or gDNA that made up the material.

Per the original methods: Amplified reference gene primers provided the basis for estimating nucleated cell counts. Data came from immunoSEQ multiplex PCR; TCRdb stores just in-frame clones and leaves some out. V, J and clone size reflect that table, while D and trimming were determined from the DNA. The top ten clones hold approximately 2.2% of a sample with over 85,000 clones, 80% to 95% of them seen once. This CDR3 spans 13 amino acids. V was trimmed by 5 bases and J by 5 bases, leaving 11 bases between them. Germline V lookup: CDR1 SGHRS, CDR2 YFSETQ. The clonotype was recovered from a human donor with active COVID-19. The donor label of this sample is uncertain. Material for sequencing was peripheral blood. This chain links TRBV5-1 with TRBJ2-1; perhaps TRBD1 as D (5 bases). The DNA for the CDR3 is TGCGCCAGCAGGACAGTCTCGGACAATGAGCAGTTCTTC. Its protein product is CASRTVSDNEQFF.